These 2 T cell receptor beta chains were all obtained from the same sample, sequenced in a study of blood T cell repertoires in COVID-19. The repertoire was sequenced with immunoSEQ multiplex PCR; TCRdb's copy has only in-frame clones and lacks some. Of some 420,000 clones in the sample, approximately 92% are singletons; the top ten hold 0.9% to 1.2%. The specimen was PBMCs or T cells enriched from blood (not recorded which). The origin of the receptors is a man aged 30 to 39 who had recovered from COVID-19.

The chain is built from TRBV29-1 and TRBJ2-5; 9 bases fit TRBD1. V was clipped by 5 bases and J by 6 bases; unmatched bases: 10. This CDR3 is built from 14 residues. CDR1 is SQVTM, CDR2 ANQGSEA, per germline. The CDR3 DNA reads TGCAGCGTTCAAAGGACAGGGGTTGGACAGACCCAGTACTTC. It is translated as CSVQRTGVGQTQYF.

The rearrangement uses TRBV5-6 and TRBJ2-7; no clear D gene. The V gene lost 0 bases and the J gene lost 5 bases, with 15 bases spanning the gap. The CDR3 is made up of 15 amino acids. Germline V gene sequence: CDR1 SGHDT, CDR2 YYEEEE. This CDR3 is CASSLVQSVIHEQYF. The DNA for the CDR3 is TGTGCCAGCAGCTTGGTACAGTCTGTAATCCACGAGCAGTACTTC. Using reference TRBV5-6 and TRBJ2-7 for the parts outside the CDR3, the full variable domain is DAGVTQSPTHLIKTRGQQVTLRCSPKSGHDTVSWYQQALGQGPQFIFQYYEEEERQRGNFPDRFSGHQFPNYSSELNVNALLLGDSALYLCASSLVQSVIHEQYFGPGTRLTVT.